These 10 T cell receptor beta chains came from one sample sequenced in a study of T cell changes during pregnancy in multiple sclerosis. Profiled with immunoSEQ multiplex PCR; TCRdb holds only in-frame clones, not every one. The table has some 52,000 clones, more than 90% seen once; the top ten hold about 0.37%. The sequencing used CD4+ T cells from peripheral blood mononuclear cells, collected before pregnancy. All receptors derive from a female donor with multiple sclerosis, enrolled in a pregnancy study.

Here the CDR3 reads CASPQGANTEAFF. The CDR3 DNA reads TGTGCCAGCCCGCAGGGGGCGAACACTGAAGCTTTCTTT. The chain employs TRBV6-1 and TRBJ1-1; TRBD1 agrees at 8 bases. CDR3 length: 13 residues. J lost 1 base, V lost 8 bases, and 3 bases had no gene match. Germline values: CDR1 MNHNS, CDR2 SASEGT.

The chain has TRBV13 and TRBJ2-1; the D gene is possibly TRBD1 (5 bases). Germline CDR1 is PRHDT and CDR2 is FYEKMQ (reference sequence). CDR3 length: 11 residues. Trimming shortened V by 5 bases and J by 13 bases, and 12 bases separated the two germline ends. This CDR3 is CASSQKGIQFF. The CDR3 bases are TGTGCCAGCAGCCAAAAGGGGATCCAGTTCTTC.

The chain uses TRBV15 and TRBJ1-2; weak D call: TRBD1 (5 bases). V was clipped by 3 bases and J by 2 bases, with 13 bases between them. This CDR3 region has 15 residues. Germline V gene sequence: CDR1 LNHNV, CDR2 YYDKDF (reference sequence). The CDR3 DNA is TGTGCCACCAGCAGGGGGGGGACCGACAACTATGGCTACACCTTC. Protein sequence: CATSRGGTDNYGYTF.

Only one count was recorded for this clone. The chain employs TRBV11-2 and TRBJ2-7, with 7 bases that match TRBD1. Germline values: CDR1 SGHAT, CDR2 FQNNGV. With 5 bases clipped from V and 0 bases from J, the junction kept 19 bases outside the gene matches. CDR3 length equals 19 residues. CDR3 nucleotide sequence: TGTGCCAGCAGCCCCCTTAGGCTTACGGGACAGACCGTCTCCTACGAGCAGTACTTC. Its protein product is CASSPLRLTGQTVSYEQYF.

The chain employs TRBV7-6 and TRBJ2-7; 7 nucleotides agree with TRBD1. CDR3 length: 14 amino acids. The J segment lost 1 base and the V segment lost 5 bases, leaving 5 bases of the junction unmatched. CDR1 is SGHVS and CDR2 is FNYEAQ in the germline V gene. The CDR3 reads CASSTRDSSYEQYF. Written as DNA, the CDR3 is TGTGCCAGCAGCACCCGGGACAGTTCCTACGAGCAGTACTTC.

CDR3 in amino acids: CASSPLAGGSYEQYF. The DNA for the CDR3 is TGTGCCAGCTCACCCCTAGCGGGGGGCTCCTACGAGCAGTACTTC. J is TRBJ2-7 and V is TRBV18; 11 bases agree with TRBD2. CDR1 is KGHSH, CDR2 LQKENI, per germline. With 3 bases clipped from V and 0 bases from J, the junction kept 1 base outside the gene matches. The CDR3 has 15 amino acids.

The chain links TRBV19 to TRBJ1-5; no reliable D call. The CDR3 runs to 14 residues. Germline V lookup: CDR1 LNHDA, CDR2 SQIVND (reference sequence). V gave up 7 bases and J gave up 0 bases, with 10 bases separating them. This CDR3 reads CASTRRDSNQPQHF. The CDR3 DNA follows: TGTGCCAGTACCAGGCGGGATAGCAATCAGCCCCAGCATTTT. Looking up the rest from reference TRBV19 and TRBJ1-5 gives the full variable domain: DGGITQSPKYLFRKEGQNVTLSCEQNLNHDAMYWYRQDPGQGLRLIYYSQIVNDFQKGDIAEGYSVSREKKESFPLTVTSAQKNPTAFYLCASTRRDSNQPQHFGDGTRLSIL.

The chain links TRBV6-1 to TRBJ2-3; D might be TRBD2 (6 bases). V gave up 6 bases and J gave up 2 bases, with 15 bases separating them. The CDR3 spans 15 residues. The germline V gene has CDR1 MNHNS and CDR2 SASEGT. The CDR3 here is CASRLFGSDTDTQYF. DNA of the CDR3: TGTGCCAGCAGACTGTTCGGGAGTGACACAGATACGCAGTATTTT.

This chain connects TRBV4-1 to TRBJ2-7; D gene ambiguous. Per germline, CDR1 MGHRA and CDR2 YSYEKL. V was trimmed by 1 base and J by 2 bases, leaving 12 bases between them. This CDR3 has 15 residues. The CDR3 DNA sequence: TGCGCCAGCAGCCAAGGCCCAGGCCCGACCTACGAGCAGTACTTC. Translating it yields CASSQGPGPTYEQYF.

The V gene is TRBV5-1, the J gene TRBJ2-1, with 7 bases matching TRBD1. Germline-derived CDR1 and CDR2 are SGHRS and YFSETQ. The CDR3 runs 15 residues. The ends lost 3 bases at V and 0 bases at J; junction bases unmatched: 3. CDR3 residues: CASSSDRSSYNEQFF. The CDR3 nucleotides are TGCGCCAGCAGCTCGGACAGGAGCTCCTACAATGAGCAGTTCTTC.